This T cell receptor beta chain was captured by sequencing in a study of CD8 T cells in Susac syndrome (dated by TCRdb to about 2019). General notes on the study: Whether CD8+ T cell activation and differentiation in Susac syndrome was antigen driven was tested using repertoire sequencing. Study-wide findings and limitations: The study acknowledged that relatively few individuals were included in the TCR sequencing and HLA analysis.

RNA was extracted with the RNeasy kit and about 0.5 to 1 ug was reverse transcribed using random hexamers. TCR beta CDR3 regions were amplified with the immunoSEQ multiplex PCR assay covering 54 Vbeta and 13 Jbeta segments. To correct PCR amplification bias, a synthetic template baseline was used for both primer optimization and computational correction. Concerning the study's data processing: Reads were annotated to V, D and J genes per IMGT and analyzed with immunoSEQ Analyzer, keeping only productive sequences. Clonality was calculated as one minus the Shannon entropy normalized by log2 of the number of productive unique sequences. For each patient and control, public and private clones were evaluated among the 100 most prevalent clones. A clone was defined as Susac-specific if it was absent from the healthy and MS cohorts, from more than 850 published viral clones and from other ImmuneACCESS disease sequences. TCRdb reanalyzed the raw reads on its own, using fastp at Q25 for trimming and MiXCR for clone calling, and kept in-frame beta chains. Rows with a matching CDR3 protein are joined into one entry that keeps the most common DNA and genes. The authors' filters were not applied to this entry. In all, the sample holds a few hundred thousand distinct CDR3 sequences, and just over 90% of those were seen once. 0.065% of the sample is in the top ten clones.

High-throughput TCR beta sequencing profiled peripheral blood CD8+ and CD4+ T cells from healthy donors, Susac syndrome patients and multiple sclerosis patients. Treatment-naive patients with stable or active relapsing-remitting disease fulfilling revised McDonald criteria were used as multiple sclerosis controls. Bulk CD8+ and CD4+ T cells were purified by magnetic negative isolation, whereas CD8+ TEMRA cells were enriched by FACS. Blood was drawn into EDTA tubes, processed within 24 hours, and PBMCs were isolated by density gradient centrifugation. PBMCs intended for TCR sequencing were frozen in liquid nitrogen and were later thawed in a 37 degrees C water bath. The sorted or isolated CD4+, CD8+ and CD8+ TEMRA cells had a purity of 90% or higher. Concerning this clonotype: Its specific antigen is unknown. No much larger clone exists at a distance of one base, and base qualities are not known.

The receptor comes from a human donor with multiple sclerosis. Sequencing input: CD4+ T cells from PBMCs.

In nucleotides, the sequence is TGTGCCAGCAGCCCGATACTACAGAAAAATCAGCCCCAGCATTTT. Its protein is CASSPILQKNQPQHF. The V and J segments used are TRBV9 and TRBJ1-5; the D gene cannot be named for sure. Reading from cysteine to phenylalanine, the CDR3 counts 15 amino acids. The CDR3 DNA has 45 bases and is translated from base 1. The germline V gene specifies SGDLS as CDR1 and YYNGEE as CDR2. V and J are truncated by 4 bases and 4 bases respectively, leaving an intervening sequence of 15 bases.